This T cell receptor (beta chain) was sequenced during a study of metastatic and nonmetastatic thyroid tumors. CDR3 length equals 18 residues. Per the germline V gene, CDR1 is MNHNS and CDR2 is SASEGT. With 4 bases removed from V and 1 base from J, the gap between germline ends came to 22 bases. TCRdb reprocessed the PCR reads using MiXCR. The sample gives around 31,000 clones, 15% of which show up once; around 19% is in the top ten. This clone was recorded many times. Thyroid surgery was preceded by no treatment in any patient. The genes are TRBV6-1 and TRBJ1-1; maybe TRBD1 (5 bases). Sequencing was carried out using blood. The sequence was collected from a male donor with papillary thyroid cancer or a benign thyroid nodule (not recorded which). Some clones in this sample may be carry-over from other donors' samples. The DNA of the CDR3 is TGTGCCAGCAGTGTACCGCAGGGAAACCTACGGACGAACACTGAAGCTTTCTTT. Its protein is CASSVPQGNLRTNTEAFF.